This T cell receptor beta chain was observed in a study of shared clonotypes between healthy human individuals. The naive CD8 fraction comprised CD45RO-negative cells positively selected for CCR7 and excluded terminally differentiated effector memory CD45RA+ cells. Produced via immunoSEQ multiplex PCR; TCRdb's table is partial and in-frame only. Among about 590,000 clones listed, 95% were seen once. V shed 2 bases and J shed 0 bases, with 20 bases lying between them. Germline V gene sequence: CDR1 LNHDA, CDR2 SQIVND (reference sequence). The length of the CDR3 is 20 residues. Turning to this clone: Its antigen remains unknown.

Study-level points and caveats: The sharing of 5% to 6.5% of naive CD4 clonotypes was seen across several donors. Estimated richness values were generally larger in naive subsets than in memory subsets. Although depth was large, rarefaction showed that sequencing of the sorted subsets was incomplete. The four-donor shared clonotypes exceeded non-shared clonotypes in generation probability, with non-shared ones scoring lower.

The rearrangement joins TRBV19 to TRBJ2-6; tentatively, D is TRBD1 (5 bases). The source of this sequence is a woman in her 30s in good health. The source material was naive CD8+ T cells sorted from blood. In DNA form, the CDR3 reads TGTGCCAGTAGTATACCCCTAGGGGCAGGATTTAGCTCTGGGGCCAACGTCCTGACTTTC. This gives the protein CASSIPLGAGFSSGANVLTF.